This T cell receptor (beta chain) was sequenced for a study of cytomegalovirus exposure and HLA in healthy donors. About the study: Earlier work reported 100 million to 130 million unique TCR beta sequences from 180 million or so T cells.

CDR1 is MNHNS, CDR2 SASEGT, per germline. This CDR3 comprises 14 residues. Trimming took 6 bases from V and 0 from J; bases not matched to a gene: 4. It was with 60 Vbeta and 13 Jbeta primers that the PCR ran. Repertoires were generated with immunoSEQ multiplex PCR, while TCRdb's copy carries only in-frame clones and drops some. The data hold about 170,000 clones, with over 65% observed a single time. With respect to this clone: The antigen is not known.

Points from the study as a whole: High specificity and sensitivity for cytomegalovirus status were reported for the classifier. In an earlier analysis, most TCR beta V segments were productive about 87% or about 30% of the time. Among the sequence variants, a highly shared cluster was likely an artifact of sequencing.

The receptor comes from a female donor in good health and CMV-seronegative. The rearrangement joins TRBV6-1 to TRBJ1-1; 7 nucleotides match TRBD1. The sequenced sample consisted of PBMCs. The CDR3 here is CASSLGQVNTEAFF. In nucleotides, the CDR3 is TGTGCCAGCAGCCTTGGACAGGTGAACACTGAAGCTTTCTTT.